The rows below give T cell receptor beta chains drawn from one sample of a study of shared clonotypes between healthy human individuals. The protocol was immunoSEQ multiplex PCR, while the TCRdb copy is restricted to in-frame clones and leaves out a portion. The table shows 300,000 to 350,000 clones, with more than 60% occurring only once. Sequencing was performed on memory CD4+ T cells sorted from blood. The origin of the receptors is a man aged 30-40 years in good health. Both conserved end residues are part of each CDR3. Fields, in order: J gene, D gene, clone size, V gene, CDR3 DNA, CDR3 protein. D genes are given only for firm matches. The size field is filled for only some rows; it gives once, few, many or a size class.

J gene: TRBJ1-1
D gene: -
clone size: -
V gene: TRBV12-5
CDR3 DNA: TGTGCTAGTGGTTTGGTAGGGGTTAACACTGAAGCTTTCTTT
CDR3 protein: CASGLVGVNTEAFF

J gene: TRBJ2-3
D gene: -
clone size: few
V gene: TRBV5-6
CDR3 DNA: TGTGCCAGCAGCTTGGTCGGCACGCAGTATTTT
CDR3 protein: CASSLVGTQYF

J gene: TRBJ2-7
D gene: -
clone size: -
V gene: TRBV7-8
CDR3 DNA: TGTGCCAGCAGCTTAGCGGAGACTATCGGCGAGCAGTACTTC
CDR3 protein: CASSLAETIGEQYF

J gene: TRBJ2-5
D gene: TRBD1
clone size: -
V gene: TRBV5-1
CDR3 DNA: TGCGCCAGCAGCTTTTCCGGGACAGACCAAGAGACCCAGTACTTC
CDR3 protein: CASSFSGTDQETQYF

J gene: TRBJ1-1
D gene: -
clone size: -
V gene: TRBV6-1
CDR3 DNA: TGTGCCAGCAGTTTTCAGGGGAAAGACTCTGAAGCTTTCTTT
CDR3 protein: CASSFQGKDSEAFF

J gene: TRBJ2-7
D gene: TRBD2
clone size: -
V gene: TRBV7-6
CDR3 DNA: TGTGCCAGCAGCTTAGTGGGAAGCGGGAGGCAATCCTACGAGCAGTACTTC
CDR3 protein: CASSLVGSGRQSYEQYF

J gene: TRBJ1-2
D gene: -
clone size: -
V gene: TRBV7-8
CDR3 DNA: TGTGCCAGCAGCTTAGAGGGAGGGAACGGCTACACCTTC
CDR3 protein: CASSLEGGNGYTF

J gene: TRBJ2-2
D gene: -
clone size: -
V gene: TRBV19
CDR3 DNA: TGTGCCAGTAGTACGGGGTCCCCCGGGGAGCTGTTTTTT
CDR3 protein: CASSTGSPGELFF

J gene: TRBJ2-5
D gene: -
clone size: -
V gene: TRBV2
CDR3 DNA: TGTGCCAGCAGTGCGAGGGGGGAGACCCAGTACTTC
CDR3 protein: CASSARGETQYF

J gene: TRBJ2-7
D gene: -
clone size: -
V gene: TRBV7-8
CDR3 DNA: TGTGCCAGCAGCCAGTACCGGCTCACCTACGAGCAGTACTTC
CDR3 protein: CASSQYRLTYEQYF

J gene: TRBJ2-7
D gene: -
clone size: -
V gene: TRBV10-3
CDR3 DNA: TGTGCCTCAAGCTTGGAGAGGGGTCACGACGAGCAGTACTTC
CDR3 protein: CASSLERGHDEQYF

J gene: TRBJ1-1
D gene: TRBD1
clone size: -
V gene: TRBV5-6
CDR3 DNA: TGTGCCAGCTACTCTACGACAGGGGGGATGAACACTGAAGCTTTCTTT
CDR3 protein: CASYSTTGGMNTEAFF

J gene: TRBJ1-5
D gene: -
clone size: -
V gene: TRBV6-1
CDR3 DNA: TGTGCCAGCAGTGAACAGGGTCACGAGCTGCCCCAGCATTTT
CDR3 protein: CASSEQGHELPQHF

J gene: TRBJ2-5
D gene: TRBD1
clone size: -
V gene: TRBV5-6
CDR3 DNA: TGTGCCAGCAGCCGCACAGGGGGCCAAGAGACCCAGTACTTC
CDR3 protein: CASSRTGGQETQYF

J gene: TRBJ2-1
D gene: -
clone size: -
V gene: TRBV7-8
CDR3 DNA: TGTGCCAGCAGCTTAGTGGGTGCGCAGACCAATGAGCAGTTCTTC
CDR3 protein: CASSLVGAQTNEQFF

J gene: TRBJ2-7
D gene: TRBD1
clone size: -
V gene: TRBV4-1
CDR3 DNA: TGCGCCAGCAGCCCACGGACAGGGATCTACGCTCGGCAGTACTTC
CDR3 protein: CASSPRTGIYARQYF

J gene: TRBJ2-7
D gene: -
clone size: -
V gene: TRBV5-8
CDR3 DNA: TGTGCCAGCAGCTTAGGCGGGTCGTATTCCTACGAGCAGTACTTC
CDR3 protein: CASSLGGSYSYEQYF

J gene: TRBJ2-3
D gene: -
clone size: -
V gene: TRBV14
CDR3 DNA: TGTGCCAGCAGCCAAGATCGCGCAGATACGCAGTATTTT
CDR3 protein: CASSQDRADTQYF

J gene: TRBJ2-3
D gene: TRBD1
clone size: few
V gene: TRBV5-6
CDR3 DNA: TGTGCCAGCAGCGCGGCGACAGGGAGCCCAGATACGCAGTATTTT
CDR3 protein: CASSAATGSPDTQYF

J gene: TRBJ2-7
D gene: -
clone size: once
V gene: TRBV7-2
CDR3 DNA: TGTGCCAGCAGCTCTCGGGAGTCCTACGAGCAGTACTTC
CDR3 protein: CASSSRESYEQYF

J gene: TRBJ2-7
D gene: -
clone size: once
V gene: TRBV11-3
CDR3 DNA: TGTGCCAGCAGCTTAGGCCGCCGCCAATCCTACGAGCAGTACTTC
CDR3 protein: CASSLGRRQSYEQYF

J gene: TRBJ2-1
D gene: -
clone size: -
V gene: TRBV9
CDR3 DNA: TGTGCCAGCAGCGCCTCCGGGCGCGGAGTTTACAATGAGCAGTTCTTC
CDR3 protein: CASSASGRGVYNEQFF

J gene: TRBJ2-1
D gene: -
clone size: -
V gene: TRBV7-2
CDR3 DNA: TGTGCCAGCAGCTTAATAAGCGGGTACAATGAGCAGTTCTTC
CDR3 protein: CASSLISGYNEQFF

J gene: TRBJ2-2
D gene: -
clone size: -
V gene: TRBV5-5
CDR3 DNA: TGTGCCAGCAGCACTTTAACGAACACCGGGGAGCTGTTTTTT
CDR3 protein: CASSTLTNTGELFF

J gene: TRBJ2-7
D gene: -
clone size: few
V gene: TRBV10-2
CDR3 DNA: TGCGCCAGCAGTGGCAGGGGCGAGCAGTACTTC
CDR3 protein: CASSGRGEQYF

J gene: TRBJ1-5
D gene: -
clone size: many
V gene: TRBV29-1
CDR3 DNA: TGCAGCGTTGGCTTAGGGGGGGATCAGCCCCAGCATTTT
CDR3 protein: CSVGLGGDQPQHF

J gene: TRBJ1-5
D gene: TRBD1
clone size: once
V gene: TRBV19
CDR3 DNA: TGTGCCAGTAGTTACCGGGACAGTCCGAATCAGCCCCAGCATTTT
CDR3 protein: CASSYRDSPNQPQHF

J gene: TRBJ2-7
D gene: TRBD2
clone size: -
V gene: TRBV2
CDR3 DNA: TGTGCCAGCAGGCAGGCTAGCGGTTACGAGCAGTACTTC
CDR3 protein: CASRQASGYEQYF

J gene: TRBJ1-2
D gene: TRBD1
clone size: -
V gene: TRBV29-1
CDR3 DNA: TGCAGCGCTGGACAGGGATCCTCGGAATTCGGGGGCTACACCTTC
CDR3 protein: CSAGQGSSEFGGYTF

J gene: TRBJ2-7
D gene: -
clone size: -
V gene: TRBV25-1
CDR3 DNA: TGTGCCAGCAGCCCAATGGGGGGTACCCGGGTTTTCGAGCAGTACTTC
CDR3 protein: CASSPMGGTRVFEQYF

J gene: TRBJ1-6
D gene: TRBD1
clone size: -
V gene: TRBV7-9
CDR3 DNA: TGTGCCAGCAGCTTAACCGGGACAGTGAATTCACCCCTCCACTTT
CDR3 protein: CASSLTGTVNSPLHF

J gene: TRBJ2-7
D gene: -
clone size: -
V gene: TRBV6-1
CDR3 DNA: TGTGCCAGCAGTGAAGTAGGGACTTCCTACGAGCAGTACTTC
CDR3 protein: CASSEVGTSYEQYF

J gene: TRBJ2-2
D gene: -
clone size: -
V gene: TRBV2
CDR3 DNA: TGTGCCAGCAGTGAGACCAGTAACACCGGGGAGCTGTTTTTT
CDR3 protein: CASSETSNTGELFF

J gene: TRBJ2-3
D gene: -
clone size: once
V gene: TRBV7-8
CDR3 DNA: TGTGCCAGCAGCTTAGAGACAGGCCGGCGGGGAGATACGCAGTATTTT
CDR3 protein: CASSLETGRRGDTQYF

J gene: TRBJ2-1
D gene: TRBD2
clone size: -
V gene: TRBV10-1
CDR3 DNA: TGCGCCAGCAGTGCGGCTAGCGGGAGTCATGAGCAGTTCTTC
CDR3 protein: CASSAASGSHEQFF

J gene: TRBJ2-7
D gene: TRBD2
clone size: -
V gene: TRBV5-1
CDR3 DNA: TGCGCCAGCGGACCGGGAGGGCCGAGGAACGAGCAGTACTTC
CDR3 protein: CASGPGGPRNEQYF

J gene: TRBJ2-7
D gene: TRBD1
clone size: -
V gene: TRBV30
CDR3 DNA: TGTGCCTGGATGTCCCGGGACAGGGCCTACGAGCAGTACTTC
CDR3 protein: CAWMSRDRAYEQYF

J gene: TRBJ2-1
D gene: -
clone size: once
V gene: TRBV19
CDR3 DNA: TGTGCCAGTAGCGACACCGCTACGGCGGAGCAGTTCTTC
CDR3 protein: CASSDTATAEQFF

J gene: TRBJ1-6
D gene: -
clone size: few
V gene: TRBV6-5
CDR3 DNA: TGTGCCAGCAGTTACCTCGGGGGAGGGGATTCACCCCTCCACTTT
CDR3 protein: CASSYLGGGDSPLHF

J gene: TRBJ2-7
D gene: -
clone size: once
V gene: TRBV4-1
CDR3 DNA: TGCGCCAGCAGCCCCCGGGACGAGTTATTCTACGAGCAGTACTTC
CDR3 protein: CASSPRDELFYEQYF

J gene: TRBJ2-2
D gene: -
clone size: -
V gene: TRBV10-3
CDR3 DNA: TGTGCCATCAGTGATGGAGAGCTTACGCGGGAGCTGTTTTTT
CDR3 protein: CAISDGELTRELFF

J gene: TRBJ1-1
D gene: -
clone size: -
V gene: TRBV6-5
CDR3 DNA: TGTGCCAGCAGTTACTCACGGAACACTGAAGCTTTCTTT
CDR3 protein: CASSYSRNTEAFF

J gene: TRBJ1-5
D gene: TRBD1
clone size: once
V gene: TRBV7-8
CDR3 DNA: TGTGCCAGCAGCTTAGGGACAGGGGGCTCTCAGCCCCAGCATTTT
CDR3 protein: CASSLGTGGSQPQHF

J gene: TRBJ1-3
D gene: -
clone size: -
V gene: TRBV7-6
CDR3 DNA: TGTGCCAGCAGCCCCCTCGGTCCCACAACTTCTCTAAACACCATATATTTT
CDR3 protein: CASSPLGPTTSLNTIYF

J gene: TRBJ2-7
D gene: -
clone size: -
V gene: TRBV10-3
CDR3 DNA: TGTGCCATCAGTGAGTCGAACACAGGACAGTACGAGCAGTACTTC
CDR3 protein: CAISESNTGQYEQYF

J gene: TRBJ2-3
D gene: TRBD2
clone size: few
V gene: TRBV5-1
CDR3 DNA: TGCGCCAGCAGGACCCGAGGGGGACTAGGTTCCACAGATACGCAGTATTTT
CDR3 protein: CASRTRGGLGSTDTQYF

J gene: TRBJ2-1
D gene: -
clone size: -
V gene: TRBV4-2
CDR3 DNA: TGTGCCAGCAGCCAAGATGGCGGGCGGGACAATGAGCAGTTCTTC
CDR3 protein: CASSQDGGRDNEQFF

J gene: TRBJ2-2
D gene: -
clone size: -
V gene: TRBV2
CDR3 DNA: TGTGCCAGCAGGGGGCCCCTGAACACCGGGGAGCTGTTTTTT
CDR3 protein: CASRGPLNTGELFF

J gene: TRBJ2-1
D gene: -
clone size: -
V gene: TRBV6-5
CDR3 DNA: TGTGCCAGCAGTCGGCGCGGTAAACGTCGGTTCTTC
CDR3 protein: CASSRRGKRRFF

J gene: TRBJ2-6
D gene: -
clone size: -
V gene: TRBV2
CDR3 DNA: TGTGCCAGCAGATTGTCCGATGGGGCCAACGTCCTGACTTTC
CDR3 protein: CASRLSDGANVLTF

J gene: TRBJ1-5
D gene: -
clone size: -
V gene: TRBV6-1
CDR3 DNA: TGTGCCAGCAGTGAAGTATTGCTTGGTTCCCAGCCCCAGCATTTT
CDR3 protein: CASSEVLLGSQPQHF

J gene: TRBJ2-7
D gene: TRBD2
clone size: few
V gene: TRBV4-3
CDR3 DNA: TGCGCCAGCAGTCCAGGACTAGCGGGAGTCCACGAGCAGTACTTC
CDR3 protein: CASSPGLAGVHEQYF

J gene: TRBJ1-2
D gene: -
clone size: -
V gene: TRBV7-2
CDR3 DNA: TGTGCCAGCAGCTTAGTACAGGGACAATATGGCTACACCTTC
CDR3 protein: CASSLVQGQYGYTF

J gene: TRBJ1-3
D gene: TRBD1
clone size: -
V gene: TRBV5-1
CDR3 DNA: TGCGCCAGCAGCATCGACGGAGGGACAGGGGTCGGAAACACCATATATTTT
CDR3 protein: CASSIDGGTGVGNTIYF

J gene: TRBJ1-5
D gene: TRBD1
clone size: few
V gene: TRBV18
CDR3 DNA: TGTGCCAGCTCACTTGGAAGGGGGCGCAATCAGCCCCAGCATTTT
CDR3 protein: CASSLGRGRNQPQHF

J gene: TRBJ2-6
D gene: -
clone size: -
V gene: TRBV6-6
CDR3 DNA: TGTGCCAGCCAAGTCGAACGTCTTCTGGGAAACGTCCTGACTTTC
CDR3 protein: CASQVERLLGNVLTF

J gene: TRBJ2-5
D gene: -
clone size: -
V gene: TRBV5-4
CDR3 DNA: TGTGCCAGCAGCGATAATTATGGGGGGCTGGAGACCCAGTACTTC
CDR3 protein: CASSDNYGGLETQYF

J gene: TRBJ1-2
D gene: -
clone size: -
V gene: TRBV27
CDR3 DNA: TGTGCCAGCAGTTTAGGCAGAAGCTATGGCTACACCTTC
CDR3 protein: CASSLGRSYGYTF

J gene: TRBJ2-2
D gene: TRBD2
clone size: -
V gene: TRBV6-1
CDR3 DNA: TGTGCCGGCGGGAGGTCCGGGGAGCTGTTTTTT
CDR3 protein: CAGGRSGELFF